This is a list of T cell receptor beta chains from one sample in a study of cytomegalovirus exposure and HLA in healthy donors. Here immunoSEQ multiplex PCR was the method, and the copy in TCRdb shows in-frame clones only, minus some. The profile covers some 250,000 clones, with around 91% appearing a single time and under 0.4% taken by the ten largest. Sample: PBMCs. The origin of the receptors is a young woman in good health and CMV-seronegative. Both conserved end residues are part of each CDR3. A D gene is named only where the DNA matches it firmly. Size values are once, few and many counts, or a class for expanded clones, and some rows have none.

D gene | clone size | J gene | V gene | CDR3 protein | CDR3 DNA
- | - | TRBJ2-1 | TRBV7-9 | CASSPPARFEHNEQFF | TGTGCCAGCAGCCCCCCAGCGCGGTTTGAGCACAATGAGCAGTTCTTC
- | - | TRBJ1-5 | TRBV27 | CASRQADYSNQPQHF | TGTGCCAGCCGACAGGCCGATTATAGCAATCAGCCCCAGCATTTT
- | - | TRBJ1-1 | TRBV18 | CASSLQGFTEAFF | TGTGCCAGCTCGCTACAGGGTTTCACTGAAGCTTTCTTT
- | - | TRBJ2-1 | TRBV6-1 | CASSERPGIPYNEQFF | TGTGCCAGCAGTGAACGTCCAGGGATTCCCTACAATGAGCAGTTCTTC
TRBD2 | - | TRBJ2-5 | TRBV6-5 | CASSYSGGGGQETQYF | TGTGCCAGCAGTTACTCAGGCGGGGGGGGACAAGAGACCCAGTACTTC
- | - | TRBJ2-2 | TRBV27 | CASSFLPPGELFF | TGTGCCAGCAGTTTCCTCCCCCCTGGGGAGCTGTTTTTT
- | - | TRBJ2-5 | TRBV4-1 | CASSQAGPGSQYF | TGCGCCAGCAGCCAAGCAGGGCCAGGGTCCCAGTACTTC
- | once | TRBJ2-5 | TRBV4-1 | CASSQVGKTQYF | TGCGCCAGCAGCCAAGTCGGGAAGACCCAGTACTTC
- | - | TRBJ2-4 | TRBV5-1 | CASSLDNENIQYF | TGCGCCAGCAGCTTGGACAATGAAAACATTCAGTACTTC
- | - | TRBJ1-5 | TRBV27 | CASSLSSFEAFLRGPQHF | TGTGCCAGCAGTTTAAGTTCGTTTGAGGCCTTTCTAAGGGGGCCCCAGCATTTT
TRBD1 | - | TRBJ1-5 | TRBV2 | CASSELTGNQPQHF | TGTGCCAGCAGTGAATTGACAGGGAATCAGCCCCAGCATTTT
- | - | TRBJ2-1 | TRBV19 | CASSKAGWKIYNEQFF | TGTGCCAGTAGTAAAGCAGGGTGGAAAATTTACAATGAGCAGTTCTTC
TRBD1 | - | TRBJ2-1 | TRBV7-9 | CASSLTGAHYNEQFF | TGTGCCAGCAGCTTAACAGGGGCCCACTACAATGAGCAGTTCTTC
- | - | TRBJ2-7 | TRBV5-1 | CASSVEGRGFEQYF | TGCGCCAGCAGTGTAGAAGGCAGGGGATTTGAGCAGTACTTC
TRBD1 | - | TRBJ2-7 | TRBV5-8 | CASSWDSSYEQYF | TGTGCCAGCAGCTGGGACAGCTCCTACGAGCAGTACTTC
TRBD1 | - | TRBJ2-1 | TRBV5-1 | CASSLSPQGNEQFF | TGCGCCAGCAGCTTGTCACCACAGGGGAATGAGCAGTTCTTC
- | - | TRBJ1-6 | TRBV27 | CASRSRGGLGSPLHF | TGTGCCAGCAGGAGCCGTGGGGGGTTGGGATCACCCCTCCACTTT
TRBD1 | - | TRBJ1-5 | TRBV9 | CASSGTGAGNQPQHF | TGTGCCAGCAGTGGGACAGGGGCCGGCAATCAGCCCCAGCATTTT
- | - | TRBJ2-1 | TRBV5-1 | CASGWGDSSYNEQFF | TGCGCCAGCGGCTGGGGCGACAGCTCCTACAATGAGCAGTTCTTC
TRBD1 | - | TRBJ1-2 | TRBV7-9 | CASSLGPGTGNGYTF | TGTGCCAGCAGCTTAGGGCCCGGGACAGGGAATGGCTACACCTTC
TRBD1 | - | TRBJ2-1 | TRBV30 | CARGWTGDNEQFF | TGTGCCAGGGGCTGGACAGGGGACAATGAGCAGTTCTTC
- | - | TRBJ1-5 | TRBV5-1 | CASSEGVSNQPQHF | TGCGCCAGCAGTGAAGGGGTTAGCAATCAGCCCCAGCATTTT
- | - | TRBJ2-2 | TRBV5-1 | CASSLAVDTGELFF | TGCGCCAGCAGCTTGGCGGTGGACACCGGGGAGCTGTTTTTT
- | - | TRBJ1-1 | TRBV11-2 | CASSLGQIYTEAFF | TGTGCCAGCAGCTTAGGACAGATTTACACTGAAGCTTTCTTT
TRBD1 | - | TRBJ2-3 | TRBV5-1 | CASSPRTGSTDTQYF | TGCGCCAGCAGTCCTCGGACAGGGTCGACAGATACGCAGTATTTT
TRBD2 | - | TRBJ2-5 | TRBV5-1 | CASSPGLAGSETQYF | TGCGCCAGCAGCCCAGGACTAGCGGGATCGGAGACCCAGTACTTC
TRBD1 | - | TRBJ2-1 | TRBV6-5 | CASTPWGQGGNEQFF | TGTGCCAGCACTCCCTGGGGACAGGGGGGCAATGAGCAGTTCTTC
TRBD2 | - | TRBJ2-5 | TRBV2 | CASSMERGGRETQYF | TGTGCCAGCAGTATGGAGCGGGGGGGCCGAGAGACCCAGTACTTC
TRBD2 | - | TRBJ2-1 | TRBV9 | CASSAIAGYNEQFF | TGTGCCAGCAGCGCCATAGCGGGCTACAATGAGCAGTTCTTC
TRBD2 | - | TRBJ2-3 | TRBV5-4 | CASSSLAGGTTFTDTQYF | TGTGCCAGCAGCTCGCTAGCGGGGGGCACTACTTTTACAGATACGCAGTATTTT
TRBD2 | - | TRBJ2-7 | TRBV5-1 | CASSLGLAGGLYEQYF | TGCGCCAGCAGCTTGGGACTAGCGGGGGGCCTCTACGAGCAGTACTTC
- | - | TRBJ2-2 | TRBV5-1 | CASSRSGNTGELFF | TGCGCCAGCAGCCGCTCGGGGAACACCGGGGAGCTGTTTTTT
TRBD2 | - | TRBJ2-1 | TRBV7-2 | CASNRGGGGPYNEQFF | TGTGCCAGCAACCGCGGCGGGGGGGGACCCTACAATGAGCAGTTCTTC
TRBD1 | - | TRBJ1-2 | TRBV28 | CASFDRAAGYTF | TGTGCCAGCTTTGACAGGGCTGCTGGCTACACCTTC
TRBD1 | - | TRBJ2-2 | TRBV19 | CATRQGVGGELFF | TGTGCCACCAGACAGGGCGTAGGGGGGGAGCTGTTTTTT
TRBD1 | - | TRBJ1-2 | TRBV28 | CASSLENRGYGYTF | TGTGCCAGCAGTTTAGAAAACAGGGGCTATGGCTACACCTTC
- | once | TRBJ2-1 | TRBV7-9 | CASSKTESSYNEQFF | TGTGCCAGCAGTAAGACAGAGAGCTCCTACAATGAGCAGTTCTTC
- | - | TRBJ1-1 | TRBV19 | CASSIALRDTEAFF | TGTGCCAGTAGTATAGCGTTGAGGGACACTGAAGCTTTCTTT
- | - | TRBJ1-5 | TRBV2 | CASSLQVSNQPQHF | TGTGCCAGCAGTTTACAGGTTAGCAATCAGCCCCAGCATTTT
- | - | TRBJ2-7 | TRBV6-6 | CASSYSSYEQYF | TGTGCCAGCAGTTACTCGAGCTACGAGCAGTACTTC
TRBD1 | - | TRBJ2-7 | TRBV19 | CASSDRGPYYEQYF | TGTGCCAGTAGTGACAGGGGTCCCTACTACGAGCAGTACTTC
TRBD1 | - | TRBJ1-2 | TRBV28 | CASSLFRGQGYGYTF | TGTGCCAGCAGTTTATTCAGGGGGCAGGGCTATGGCTACACCTTC
- | - | TRBJ1-1 | TRBV7-8 | CASSGRRGLNTEAFF | TGTGCCAGCAGCGGTCGCAGGGGTCTGAACACTGAAGCTTTCTTT